This passage covers 8 T cell receptor beta chains from one sample sequenced in a study of T cells in Graves' hyperthyroidism and ophthalmopathy. RNA transcripts served as the template for amplifying TCR beta CDR3 regions. HTBI primers drove first-round RT-PCR of the TCR CDR3. One entry per CDR3 protein, called by TCRdb with MiXCR from the multiplex PCR reads. The table has 100,000 to 130,000 distinct CDR3 sequences, 16% seen once. The specimen was blood. These receptors came from a woman in her 50s with Graves' hyperthyroidism.

This clonotype was counted at least ten times. The CDR3: CASKRIGGSGTGELFF. Written as DNA, the CDR3 is TGTGCCAGCAAAAGGATAGGGGGGTCGGGGACCGGGGAGCTGTTTTTT. The rearrangement uses TRBV3-1 and TRBJ2-2, with D perhaps given as TRBD1 or TRBD2 (6 bases each). V lost 7 bases and J lost 5, with 20 bases in between. CDR1 and CDR2 (germline): LGHDT, YNNKEL (reference sequence). The length of the CDR3 is 16 residues.

The CDR3 DNA reads as TGCAGTGCTCTGTCCCTAGCGGGAGACCAAGAGACCCAGTACTTC. Its translation: CSALSLAGDQETQYF. The chain combines TRBV20-1 with TRBJ2-5; the match to TRBD2 covers 10 bases. Trimming removed 5 bases from V and 0 bases from J; junction bases left unmatched: 6. The CDR3 consists of 15 residues. Germline V lookup: CDR1 DFQATT, CDR2 SNEGSKA (reference sequence).

A few counts support this clonotype. The J gene is TRBJ1-1, the V gene TRBV4-2; D uncertain. V was pared by 0 bases and J by 8 bases, with 4 bases between. The CDR3 has 11 amino acids. The germline CDR1 and CDR2 sequences are LGHNA and YNFKEQ. Here the CDR3 reads CASSQDREAFF. In DNA form, the CDR3 reads TGTGCCAGCAGCCAAGATCGGGAAGCTTTCTTT.

This clonotype was seen repeatedly, ten times or more. The chain couples TRBV5-1 to TRBJ2-1; 8 bases map to TRBD1. Germline V lookup: CDR1 SGHRS, CDR2 YFSETQ. Unmatched junction bases numbered 4, after V lost 4 bases and J lost 7 bases. CDR3 length: 13 residues. The CDR3 DNA is TGCGCCAGCAGCACACGACAGGGGAATGAGCAGTTCTTC. This translates into CASSTRQGNEQFF.

This clonotype was seen repeatedly, ten times or more. The V gene is TRBV7-2, the J gene TRBJ2-3, with 9 bases aligning to TRBD2. V shed 7 bases and J 3 bases; nucleotides not matched to a gene: 8. The germline V gene has CDR1 SGHTA and CDR2 FQGNSA. The CDR3 length is 15 residues. As DNA, the CDR3 is TGTGCCAGCACCGATAGCGGGAGAAGGACAGATACGCAGTATTTT. Amino acids: CASTDSGRRTDTQYF.

Many counts were recorded for this clonotype. The chain recombines TRBV19 with TRBJ1-5, with 7 bases lining up with TRBD1. Trimming at V came to 5 bases and at J to 7 bases, leaving 8 bases not matched to a gene. From germline, CDR1 is LNHDA and CDR2 SQIVND (reference sequence). This CDR3 is 14 amino acids long. In DNA, the CDR3 is TGTGCCAGTAGTTTTACAGGGGAGGGACAGCCCCAGCATTTT. This codes for CASSFTGEGQPQHF.

The gene calls are TRBV27 and TRBJ2-7; 9 bases map to TRBD1. Unmatched junction bases numbered 9, after V lost 1 base and J lost 2 bases. The CDR3 runs to 17 residues. Germline-derived CDR1 and CDR2 are MNHEY and SMNVEV (reference sequence). The DNA of the CDR3 is TGTGCCAGCAGTTTATACCCTCGACAGGGGGTACCCTACGAGCAGTACTTC. It codes for CASSLYPRQGVPYEQYF.

This clonotype was seen at least ten times. V is TRBV6-1 and J is TRBJ1-5; 12 bases align to TRBD1. Germline CDR1 and CDR2: MNHNS and SASEGT. The CDR3 sequence is 18 residues long. The trim removed 5 bases at V and 7 bases at J, leaving 15 bases unmatched. CDR3 DNA sequence: TGTGCCAGCAGTCCAAATACACCGGGACAGGGGGCTCACCAGCCCCAGCATTTT. It is translated as CASSPNTPGQGAHQPQHF.